Following are 29 T cell receptor beta chains from one sample sequenced in a study of radiotherapy plus CTLA-4 blockade in lung cancer. The data were produced by immunoSEQ multiplex PCR, yet TCRdb's version contains in-frame clones alone and is incomplete. Of 50,000 or so clones in the sample, around 69% were seen once. The specimen comprised peripheral blood, sampled from a patient treated with radiotherapy plus ipilimumab. These receptors came from a human donor with non-small cell lung cancer who had stable disease on radiotherapy plus ipilimumab.

The gene calls are TRBV27 and TRBJ2-3, with a weak D call TRBD2 (6 bases). V dropped 5 bases and J dropped 5 bases, with 23 bases sitting between them. The V gene's germline CDR1 is MNHEY and CDR2 SMNVEV (reference sequence). The CDR3 runs to 17 residues. DNA of the CDR3: TGTGCCAGCAGTCCCCGGGGGATCCGGCAGGGAGGAGATACGCAGTATTTT. Amino acids: CASSPRGIRQGGDTQYF.

V and J are TRBV18 and TRBJ1-4, with D tentatively TRBD1 (6 bases). Germline CDR1 reads KGHSH; CDR2 reads LQKENI. V was cut by 5 bases and J by 0 bases, with 13 bases left in between. This CDR3 comprises 16 residues. The CDR3 sequence is CASSAGAGATNEKLFF. DNA for the CDR3: TGTGCCAGCTCAGCAGGGGCGGGAGCAACTAATGAAAAACTGTTTTTT.

This chain uses TRBV6-1 with TRBJ1-5; 10 positions match TRBD1. Germline-derived CDR1 and CDR2 are MNHNS and SASEGT. J was trimmed by 5 bases and V by 5 bases; bases with no gene match: 6. This CDR3 is 15 amino acids long. The DNA for the CDR3 is TGTGCCAGCAGTTCCAGGACAGGGGGAGATCAGCCCCAGCATTTT. It codes for CASSSRTGGDQPQHF.

The chain has TRBV28 and TRBJ2-4; 10 bases are a match to TRBD2. Germline loops: CDR1 MDHEN, CDR2 SYDVKM. The CDR3 extends over 15 amino acids. V trimming: 3 bases; J trimming: 8 bases; junction bases outside the gene matches: 7. The CDR3 loop reads CASSFAGTSDHIQYF. The CDR3 DNA is TGTGCCAGCAGTTTTGCCGGGACTAGCGATCACATTCAGTACTTC.

The rearrangement uses TRBV2 and TRBJ2-2; D ambiguous. Trimming removed 3 bases at V and 1 base at J, with 9 bases between. CDR1 and CDR2 (germline): SNHLY, FYNNEI. This CDR3 has 15 amino acids. CDR3: CASSDNGRNTGELFF. CDR3 coding DNA: TGTGCCAGCAGTGATAATGGCAGGAACACCGGGGAGCTGTTTTTT.

This clone has a handful of counts. The chain combines TRBV20-1 with TRBJ1-1; D is undetermined. CDR3 length: 11 residues. Germline V CDR1 and CDR2: DFQATT, SNEGSKA (reference sequence). CDR3 DNA: TGCAGACAAGATGAGGGCACTGAAGCTTTCTTT. Its protein product is CRQDEGTEAFF.

V usage is TRBV11-2 and J usage is TRBJ1-3; D uncertain. V lost 1 base, J lost 7 bases, and 8 bases lay in between. CDR1 and CDR2 (germline): SGHAT, FQNNGV. CDR3 size: 13 residues. For the CDR3, the DNA is TGTGCCAGCAGCTTAGTTCAGAGGAACACCATATATTTT. It yields the protein CASSLVQRNTIYF.

The chain carries TRBV5-8 and TRBJ2-1; D gene unclear. The CDR3 loop spans 15 amino acids. Trimming left V 4 bases short and J 0 bases short, with 11 bases between. CDR1 is SGHTS and CDR2 is YDEGEE in the germline V gene. The chain's CDR3 is CASSPLGFSYNEQFF. In nucleotides, the CDR3 is TGTGCCAGCAGCCCCCTGGGATTCTCCTACAATGAGCAGTTCTTC.

V is TRBV4-1 and J is TRBJ1-1; a possible D gene is TRBD1 (6 bases). V lost 0 bases and J lost 0, with 20 bases in between. CDR1 is MGHRA and CDR2 is YSYEKL in the germline V gene. There are 19 residues in the CDR3. In DNA form, the CDR3 reads TGCGCCAGCAGCCAAGATGGCAAGGGGGGAAACGGGATGAACACTGAAGCTTTCTTT. Translation gives CASSQDGKGGNGMNTEAFF.

The chain uses TRBV7-2 and TRBJ2-7; D is possibly TRBD2 (5 bases). The germline V gene encodes CDR1 SGHTA and CDR2 FQGNSA. The CDR3 loop spans 14 amino acids. V lost 1 base to trimming and J lost 7 bases, with 14 bases between them. The chain's CDR3 is CASSLDRGAYEQYV. DNA for the CDR3: TGTGCCAGCAGCTTAGACCGGGGTGCGTATGAGCAGTACGTC.

The chain recombines TRBV19 with TRBJ1-1; TRBD1 matches at 8 bases. The CDR3 runs 16 residues. Germline CDR1 is LNHDA and CDR2 is SQIVND (reference sequence). V lost 5 bases to trimming and J lost 1 base; unmatched junction nucleotides: 9. The CDR3 loop reads CASSSRKGQANTEAFF. In DNA form, the CDR3 reads TGTGCCAGTAGTTCCCGAAAGGGACAGGCGAACACTGAAGCTTTCTTT.

The chain joins TRBV19 to TRBJ1-5; D unresolved. Looked up from germline, CDR1 is LNHDA and CDR2 is SQIVND (reference sequence). This CDR3 contains 13 residues. V lost 5 bases to trimming and J lost 3 bases, with 8 bases between them. The CDR3 DNA follows: TGTGCCAGTAGTGGGAACATCAATCAGCCCCAGCATTTT. Protein sequence: CASSGNINQPQHF. Based on the CDR3 plus reference TRBV19 and TRBJ1-5, the full variable domain is DGGITQSPKYLFRKEGQNVTLSCEQNLNHDAMYWYRQDPGQGLRLIYYSQIVNDFQKGDIAEGYSVSREKKESFPLTVTSAQKNPTAFYLCASSGNINQPQHFGDGTRLSIL.

The V and J genes are TRBV6-1 and TRBJ2-4, with TRBD2 matching over 7 bases. The germline V gene has CDR1 MNHNS and CDR2 SASEGT. V lost 6 bases, J lost 2 bases, and 4 bases stayed unmatched. The CDR3 is made up of 14 amino acids. The CDR3 spells CASSAGGTKNIQYF. The CDR3 nucleotides read TGTGCCAGCAGCGCCGGGGGGACCAAAAACATTCAGTACTTC.

The J gene is TRBJ2-7, the V gene TRBV7-8, with D maybe TRBD2 (6 bases). The ends were cut back, 2 bases at V and 7 bases at J, with 12 bases in the middle. The CDR3 has 13 amino acids. The germline V gene has CDR1 SGHVS and CDR2 FQNEAQ. DNA of the CDR3: TGTGCCAGCAGCTTAAGGAGGGTGGGAGAGCAGTACGTC. Translation gives CASSLRRVGEQYV.

The CDR3 protein is CASSVAGGNTEAFF. The DNA of the CDR3 is TGTGCCAGCAGCGTAGCTGGGGGAAATACTGAAGCTTTCTTT. This sequence joins TRBV9 and TRBJ1-1, with a possible D match to TRBD1 (5 bases). Germline V CDR1 and CDR2: SGDLS, YYNGEE. V lost 0 bases and J 5 bases, leaving 11 bases between the germline ends. This CDR3 region has 14 residues.

This chain uses TRBV19 with TRBJ1-1; a weak D match, TRBD1 (6 bases). Germline V CDR1 and CDR2: LNHDA, SQIVND (reference sequence). The CDR3 runs to 13 residues. Trimming left V 6 bases short and J 4 bases short, with 12 bases between. CDR3 bases: TGTGCCAGTAGCAATACAGGGAGCACTGAAGCTTTCTTT. Its translation: CASSNTGSTEAFF.

The genes are TRBV2 and TRBJ1-1; 7 nucleotides match TRBD1. There are 16 residues in the CDR3. Germline V lookup: CDR1 SNHLY, CDR2 FYNNEI. V was clipped by 7 bases and J by 1 base; unmatched bases: 12. The CDR3 region is CASIGGRGQGNTEAFF. The CDR3 coding sequence is TGTGCCAGCATCGGGGGTAGGGGGCAAGGGAACACTGAAGCTTTCTTT.

This rearrangement joins TRBV13 to TRBJ2-3; D assignment may be TRBD1 or TRBD2 (5 bases each). CDR3 length equals 13 residues. V lost 3 bases to trimming and J lost 4 bases, with 8 bases between them. Germline assignment: CDR1 PRHDT and CDR2 FYEKMQ (reference sequence). This chain's CDR3 is CASSLVGPDTQYF. The CDR3 bases are TGTGCCAGCAGCTTGGTGGGACCAGATACGCAGTATTTT.

The chain uses TRBV25-1 and TRBJ2-6; 9 bases fit TRBD1. Germline V gene lookup returns CDR1 MGHDK and CDR2 SYGVNS. The CDR3 covers 17 residues. V lost 5 bases to trimming and J lost 1 base; unmatched junction nucleotides: 6. CDR3 in amino acids: CASSKQGAGSGANVLTF. The CDR3 DNA follows: TGTGCCAGCAGTAAACAGGGGGCGGGTTCTGGGGCCAACGTCCTGACTTTC. Filled out from reference TRBV25-1 and TRBJ2-6, the complete variable domain reads EADIYQTPRYLVIGTGKKITLECSQTMGHDKMYWYQQDPGMELHLIHYSYGVNSTEKGDLSSESTVSRIRTEHFPLTLESARPSHTSQYLCASSKQGAGSGANVLTFGAGSRLTVL.

With respect to this clone: The same CDR3 arises from other DNA sequences in this sample as well. The chain has TRBV7-3 and TRBJ1-2, with a weak D call TRBD1 (5 bases). The CDR3 extends over 13 amino acids. Germline V gene sequence: CDR1 SGHTA, CDR2 FQGTGA. Trimming left V 2 bases short and J 8 bases short, with 12 bases between. CDR3 bases: TGTGCCAGCAGCTTAGGCGGGCGGGGGGGCTACACCTTC. Encoded protein: CASSLGGRGGYTF.

V is TRBV4-1 and J is TRBJ1-3; D is unclear. The CDR3 spans 16 residues. The V and J ends lost 5 bases and 0 bases respectively, with 14 bases between them. The germline V gene has CDR1 MGHRA and CDR2 YSYEKL. Written as DNA, the CDR3 is TGCGCCAGCAGCGCCCTCACAAGAACCTCTGGAAACACCATATATTTT. As protein: CASSALTRTSGNTIYF.

V gene TRBV6-5 combines with J gene TRBJ2-3; TRBD1 might be the D (5 bases). V shed 0 bases and J shed 4 bases, with 14 bases lying between them. The CDR3 has 16 residues. The V gene's germline CDR1 is MNHEY and CDR2 SVGAGI. DNA for the CDR3: TGTGCCAGCAGTTACTCGACCCCAGGACACTCAGATACGCAGTATTTT. Its protein is CASSYSTPGHSDTQYF.

This chain links TRBV16 with TRBJ2-2, with TRBD1 identical over 9 bases. Per the germline V gene, CDR1 is KGHSY and CDR2 is FQNENV. V was pared by 1 base and J by 0 bases, with 3 bases of the junction left unmatched. This CDR3 is 17 amino acids long. The chain's CDR3 is CASSQFGQGSNTGELFF. CDR3 coding DNA: TGTGCCAGCAGCCAATTCGGACAGGGGTCGAACACCGGGGAGCTGTTTTTT. Filled out from reference TRBV16 and TRBJ2-2, the complete variable domain reads GEEVAQTPKHLVRGEGQKAKLYCAPIKGHSYVFWYQQVLKNEFKFLISFQNENVFDETGMPKERFSAKCLPNSPCSLEIQATKLEDSAVYFCASSQFGQGSNTGELFFGEGSRLTVL.

The sample holds a few counts of this clone. V is TRBV10-3 and J is TRBJ2-7, with D maybe TRBD1 (5 bases). Looked up from germline, CDR1 is ENHRY and CDR2 is SYGVKD. The ends were cut back, 6 bases at V and 5 bases at J, with 14 bases in the middle. The CDR3 spans 13 residues. Written as DNA, the CDR3 is TGTGCCATCAGAGCAGGGCTGGAAAACGAGCAGTACTTC. It yields the protein CAIRAGLENEQYF.

The CDR3 DNA is TGTGCCAGCTCACCACCTTCACGGAACACTGAAGCTTTCTTT. The encoded protein is CASSPPSRNTEAFF. The chain combines TRBV18 with TRBJ1-1; unclear D gene. CDR3 size: 14 residues. The germline gives CDR1 KGHSH, CDR2 LQKENI. Between the trimmed V and J ends, which lost 0 bases and 1 base, there was a span of 6 bases.

V usage is TRBV14 and J usage is TRBJ2-7; 9 nucleotides line up with TRBD2. Germline V lookup: CDR1 SGHDN, CDR2 FVKESK. The CDR3 has 15 residues. J lost 1 base, V lost 10 bases, and 11 bases had no gene match. CDR3 region: CATQSGGLVSYEQYV. CDR3 nucleotide sequence: TGTGCCACCCAGAGCGGGGGGTTGGTGTCCTACGAGCAGTACGTC.

In this sample, this clone turned up a few times. The J gene is TRBJ2-2, the V gene TRBV28, with D unresolved. The V gene lost 2 bases and the J gene lost 6 bases, with 7 bases spanning the gap. CDR3 size: 13 residues. Germline CDR1 MDHEN, CDR2 SYDVKM. The CDR3 here is CASSLLLAGELFF. CDR3 coding DNA: TGTGCCAGCAGTTTACTCCTGGCCGGGGAGCTGTTTTTT.

The chain has TRBV6-5 and TRBJ1-2; no firm D call. The germline CDR1 and CDR2 sequences are MNHEY and SVGAGI. The V end was cut by 0 bases, the J end by 0 bases, with 8 bases between. The CDR3 sequence is 15 residues long. CDR3 nucleotide sequence: TGTGCCAGCAGTTACTCAGCCAGCCCTAACTATGGCTACACCTTC. Its translation: CASSYSASPNYGYTF.

This chain joins TRBV29-1 and TRBJ1-1; D is ambiguous. CDR1 is SQVTM, CDR2 ANQGSEA, per germline. Trimming took off 3 bases at V and 1 base at J, with 3 bases between the two ends. The CDR3 runs to 11 residues. The chain's CDR3 is CSVDENTEAFF. DNA for the CDR3: TGCAGCGTTGATGAGAACACTGAAGCTTTCTTT.